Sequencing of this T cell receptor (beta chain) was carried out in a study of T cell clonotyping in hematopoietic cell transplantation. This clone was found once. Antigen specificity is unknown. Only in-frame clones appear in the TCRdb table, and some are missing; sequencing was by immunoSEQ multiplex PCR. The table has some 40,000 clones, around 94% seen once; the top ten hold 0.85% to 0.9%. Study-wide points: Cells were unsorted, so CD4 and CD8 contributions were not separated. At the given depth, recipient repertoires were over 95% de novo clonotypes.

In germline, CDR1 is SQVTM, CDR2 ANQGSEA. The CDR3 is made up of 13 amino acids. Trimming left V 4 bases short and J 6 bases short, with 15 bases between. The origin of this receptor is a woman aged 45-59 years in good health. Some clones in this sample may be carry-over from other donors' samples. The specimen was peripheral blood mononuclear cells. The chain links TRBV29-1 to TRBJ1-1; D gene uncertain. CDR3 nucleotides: TGCAGCGTTGTTGAGTTGGAATTCGCTGAAGCTTTCTTT. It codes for CSVVELEFAEAFF.